This is a list of T cell receptor beta chains from one sample in a study of blood T cell repertoires in COVID-19. Profiling relied on immunoSEQ multiplex PCR, and the TCRdb table lists in-frame clones only, not all of them. The table lists more than 120,000 clones, over 65% of them singletons. The sample was peripheral blood. The receptors derive from a human donor in a cohort sampled during active COVID-19. CDR3s include the opening cysteine and the closing phenylalanine or tryptophan. D genes are given only for firm matches. Expanded clones get a size class; other rows say once, few or many, or leave the size out.

>TRBJ1-1|14|TRBV5-6|NA|once
CASSLAAGDTEAFF
TGTGCCAGCAGCTTGGCGGCAGGGGACACTGAAGCTTTCTTT
>TRBJ2-3|15|TRBV6-5|TRBD1|few
CASNRDRGSADTQYF
TGTGCCAGCAACCGGGACAGGGGGTCCGCAGATACGCAGTATTTT
>TRBJ1-1|14|TRBV10-3|NA|NA
CAIREGGFTLEAFF
TGTGCCATCAGAGAGGGGGGCTTCACCCTAGAAGCTTTCTTT
>TRBJ2-1|15|TRBV19|TRBD2|NA
CASSLGLAGDGEQFF
TGTGCCAGTAGTCTCGGACTAGCGGGAGATGGGGAGCAGTTCTTC
>TRBJ2-5|13|TRBV11-2|NA|once
CASSPGTQETQYF
TGTGCCAGCAGCCCGGGGACACAAGAGACCCAGTACTTC
>TRBJ2-1|16|TRBV19|NA|NA
CASSAYRVLLYNEQFF
TGTGCCAGTAGTGCCTACAGGGTCCTCCTTTACAATGAGCAGTTCTTC
>TRBJ1-1|14|TRBV10-1|NA|few
CASSESYGGTEAFF
TGCGCCAGCAGTGAGTCATATGGAGGAACTGAAGCTTTCTTT
>TRBJ2-2|14|TRBV30|TRBD2|NA
CAWRTAGATGELFF
TGTGCCTGGCGAACAGCGGGAGCCACCGGGGAGCTGTTTTTT
>TRBJ1-1|11|TRBV10-3|TRBD1|NA
CASLTGTEAFF
TGTGCCAGTCTGACAGGGACTGAAGCTTTCTTT
>TRBJ2-3|13|TRBV10-2|NA|once
CASSAPHTDTQYF
TGCGCCAGCAGTGCCCCCCACACAGATACGCAGTATTTT
>TRBJ2-7|13|TRBV5-1|NA|NA
CASSLGGSGEQYF
TGCGCCAGCAGCTTGGGAGGGAGTGGCGAGCAGTACTTC
>TRBJ1-1|14|TRBV7-3|NA|NA
CASSSRGGETEAFF
TGTGCCAGCAGCTCGCGGGGGGGTGAAACTGAAGCTTTCTTT
>TRBJ1-1|14|TRBV5-1|NA|NA
CASSLAPGNTEAFF
TGCGCCAGCAGCTTGGCCCCCGGGAACACTGAAGCTTTCTTT
>TRBJ1-2|15|TRBV7-9|TRBD1|NA
CASSPYGTGSAGYTF
TGTGCCAGCAGCCCCTACGGGACAGGGTCGGCTGGCTACACCTTC